This T cell receptor beta chain was recorded in a study of control samples from healthy donors and cancer patients. Repertoires were generated with immunoSEQ multiplex PCR, while TCRdb's copy carries only in-frame clones and drops some. The table has 120,000 to 150,000 clones, 75% to 95% seen once. This clonotype was sampled from a man aged 30 to 45 in good health. Sequenced input: blood.

The CDR3, as DNA: TGTGCCAGTAGTATAGGGACAGGGAGTTTATATGGCTACACCTTC. Its protein is CASSIGTGSLYGYTF. The chain uses TRBV19 and TRBJ1-2, with TRBD1 identical over 8 bases. J gave up 5 bases and V 1 base, and 6 bases lay outside the gene matches. CDR1 LNHDA and CDR2 SQIVND come from the germline V gene (reference sequence). This CDR3 has 15 amino acids.